The rows below give T cell receptor beta chains drawn from one sample of a study of shared clonotypes between healthy human individuals. Assay: immunoSEQ multiplex PCR; the TCRdb copy retains only in-frame clones and omits some. The sample carries roughly 500,000 clones, roughly 83% recorded once. Sequenced: PBMCs. The receptor source for this set is a woman between 35 and 50 years old in good health. Some clones in this sample may be carry-over from other donors' samples. Both conserved end residues are part of each CDR3. The order of the fields is D gene, J gene, clone size, V gene, CDR3 DNA, CDR3 protein. D genes are given only for firm matches. The listing skips clone size in some rows; elsewhere it reads once, few, many or a size class.

d_call: NA; j_call: TRBJ2-1; clone_size: NA; v_call: TRBV9; cdr3_nt: TGTGCCAGCAGCGTGACGGAGGGCTCCTACAATGAGCAGTTCTTC; cdr3_aa: CASSVTEGSYNEQFF
d_call: TRBD1; j_call: TRBJ1-4; clone_size: once; v_call: TRBV30; cdr3_nt: TGTGCCTGGAGTGTCGGACAGGGGGACGAAAAACTGTTTTTT; cdr3_aa: CAWSVGQGDEKLFF
d_call: TRBD2; j_call: TRBJ2-1; clone_size: many; v_call: TRBV28; cdr3_nt: TGTGCCAGCAGACCTAGCGGGAGGGCCACGGGTGAGCAGTTCTTC; cdr3_aa: CASRPSGRATGEQFF
d_call: TRBD2; j_call: TRBJ2-2; clone_size: once; v_call: TRBV13; cdr3_nt: TGTGCCAGCAGCTTAGAAGGACTAGCGGGAGTGGGTGGCACCGGGGAGCTGTTTTTT; cdr3_aa: CASSLEGLAGVGGTGELFF
d_call: TRBD1; j_call: TRBJ2-7; clone_size: NA; v_call: TRBV6-5; cdr3_nt: TGTGCCAGCAGACGGACAGGGGGTGGTGACGAGCAGTACTTC; cdr3_aa: CASRRTGGGDEQYF
d_call: TRBD2; j_call: TRBJ2-3; clone_size: NA; v_call: TRBV5-1; cdr3_nt: TGCGCCAGCAGCTCGGGACTAGCGTGGCCAGATACGCAGTATTTT; cdr3_aa: CASSSGLAWPDTQYF
d_call: NA; j_call: TRBJ1-1; clone_size: few; v_call: TRBV30; cdr3_nt: TGTGCCTGGAGTATTACAGTGATGAACACTGAAGCTTTCTTT; cdr3_aa: CAWSITVMNTEAFF
d_call: NA; j_call: TRBJ2-3; clone_size: NA; v_call: TRBV7-9; cdr3_nt: TGTGCCAGCAGCTTAGAGGCGGCAACAGATACGCAGTATTTT; cdr3_aa: CASSLEAATDTQYF
d_call: NA; j_call: TRBJ2-3; clone_size: NA; v_call: TRBV2; cdr3_nt: TGTGCCAGCTCCTACACAGATACGCAGTATTTT; cdr3_aa: CASSYTDTQYF
d_call: NA; j_call: TRBJ1-2; clone_size: few; v_call: TRBV6-5; cdr3_nt: TGTGCCACCTCGACAGGACAAAACTATGGCTACACCTTC; cdr3_aa: CATSTGQNYGYTF
d_call: TRBD1; j_call: TRBJ2-1; clone_size: NA; v_call: TRBV5-1; cdr3_nt: TGCGCCAGCAGCTCGGGACAGGGATTGGCCAATGAGCAGTTCTTC; cdr3_aa: CASSSGQGLANEQFF
d_call: TRBD1; j_call: TRBJ1-4; clone_size: NA; v_call: TRBV9; cdr3_nt: TGTGCCAGCAGCGGCCGGGACAGGGAGGAAAAACTGTTTTTT; cdr3_aa: CASSGRDREEKLFF
d_call: NA; j_call: TRBJ2-2; clone_size: few; v_call: TRBV29-1; cdr3_nt: TGCAGCGCCCGAGTCGAGGCCGGGGAGCTGTTTTTT; cdr3_aa: CSARVEAGELFF
d_call: TRBD2; j_call: TRBJ2-3; clone_size: few; v_call: TRBV6-4; cdr3_nt: TGTGCCAGCAGTTCTCGTCCTAGCGGGGCAGATACGCAGTATTTT; cdr3_aa: CASSSRPSGADTQYF
d_call: NA; j_call: TRBJ1-2; clone_size: NA; v_call: TRBV7-2; cdr3_nt: TGTGCCAGCAGCTTACCAGCCGTCCATGGCTACACCTTC; cdr3_aa: CASSLPAVHGYTF
d_call: NA; j_call: TRBJ2-3; clone_size: NA; v_call: TRBV12-5; cdr3_nt: TGTGCTAGTGGTTCGATCGGGGAGTTTACAGATACGCAGTATTTT; cdr3_aa: CASGSIGEFTDTQYF
d_call: TRBD1; j_call: TRBJ2-7; clone_size: NA; v_call: TRBV5-6; cdr3_nt: TGTGCCAGCAGCCGGACAGGGGCTAGCTCCCCCGAGCAGTACTTC; cdr3_aa: CASSRTGASSPEQYF
d_call: NA; j_call: TRBJ1-2; clone_size: NA; v_call: TRBV2; cdr3_nt: TGTGCCAGCAGTGAAGTACCTAACTATGGCTACACCTTC; cdr3_aa: CASSEVPNYGYTF
d_call: NA; j_call: TRBJ2-7; clone_size: NA; v_call: TRBV5-4; cdr3_nt: TGTGCCAGCAGCCCGAGGACTAACGAGCAGTACTTC; cdr3_aa: CASSPRTNEQYF
d_call: TRBD2; j_call: TRBJ2-1; clone_size: NA; v_call: TRBV19; cdr3_nt: TGTGCCAGTAGTATAGTAGCGGGAGGTGAGCAGTTCTTC; cdr3_aa: CASSIVAGGEQFF
d_call: NA; j_call: TRBJ1-4; clone_size: NA; v_call: TRBV7-3; cdr3_nt: TGTGCCAGCAGCCGCAGGAAAAATGAAAAACTGTTTTTT; cdr3_aa: CASSRRKNEKLFF
d_call: NA; j_call: TRBJ1-5; clone_size: once; v_call: TRBV5-1; cdr3_nt: TGCGCCAGCAGCTCGGGATGGGATCAGCCCCAGCATTTT; cdr3_aa: CASSSGWDQPQHF
d_call: TRBD2; j_call: TRBJ2-5; clone_size: NA; v_call: TRBV25-1; cdr3_nt: TGTGCCAGCAGTGGAGTACTAGCGGGAGGGCCCCCAGCGACCCAGTACTTC; cdr3_aa: CASSGVLAGGPPATQYF
d_call: TRBD2; j_call: TRBJ2-7; clone_size: NA; v_call: TRBV19; cdr3_nt: TGTGCCAGTAGTATAGGTCCGGGACTAGCGTACGAGCAGTACTTC; cdr3_aa: CASSIGPGLAYEQYF
d_call: NA; j_call: TRBJ2-1; clone_size: NA; v_call: TRBV30; cdr3_nt: TGTGCCTGGAGGGGTTACAATGAGCAGTTCTTC; cdr3_aa: CAWRGYNEQFF
d_call: NA; j_call: TRBJ1-2; clone_size: few; v_call: TRBV7-9; cdr3_nt: TGTGCCAGCAGCTTAGAAATCGCGAGGGGCTACACCTTC; cdr3_aa: CASSLEIARGYTF
d_call: NA; j_call: TRBJ2-1; clone_size: NA; v_call: TRBV6-4; cdr3_nt: TGTGCCAGCAGTGGAGGTAGCGAGTACAATGAGCAGTTCTTC; cdr3_aa: CASSGGSEYNEQFF
d_call: NA; j_call: TRBJ2-3; clone_size: NA; v_call: TRBV5-4; cdr3_nt: TGTGCCAGCAGCTTGGGAGGGTTGTCTAGCGTAGGTAGGGATACGCAGTATTTT; cdr3_aa: CASSLGGLSSVGRDTQYF
d_call: NA; j_call: TRBJ1-2; clone_size: NA; v_call: TRBV14; cdr3_nt: TGTGCCAGCAGCCAAGATCGGGGAGTCTATGGCTACACCTTC; cdr3_aa: CASSQDRGVYGYTF
d_call: NA; j_call: TRBJ1-5; clone_size: NA; v_call: TRBV19; cdr3_nt: TGTGCCAGTCGGGAACAGGGTGCGACGCGTCAGCCCCAGCATTTT; cdr3_aa: CASREQGATRQPQHF
d_call: NA; j_call: TRBJ1-4; clone_size: NA; v_call: TRBV28; cdr3_nt: TGTGCCAGCACGCAGGGTAATGAAAAACTGTTTTTT; cdr3_aa: CASTQGNEKLFF
d_call: NA; j_call: TRBJ2-5; clone_size: NA; v_call: TRBV7-9; cdr3_nt: TGTGCCAGCAGCTTAGTTGACCTACTACAAGAGACCCAGTACTTC; cdr3_aa: CASSLVDLLQETQYF
d_call: NA; j_call: TRBJ2-3; clone_size: few; v_call: TRBV5-1; cdr3_nt: TGCGCCAGCAGCTTGGACCACACAGATACGCAGTATTTT; cdr3_aa: CASSLDHTDTQYF
d_call: NA; j_call: TRBJ1-1; clone_size: NA; v_call: TRBV19; cdr3_nt: TGTGCCAGTAGTATGCGGGGAATAACTGAAGCTTTCTTT; cdr3_aa: CASSMRGITEAFF
d_call: NA; j_call: TRBJ1-5; clone_size: NA; v_call: TRBV6-6; cdr3_nt: TGTGCCAGCAGACGGCAGGGACCGGAGAATCAGCCCCAGCATTTT; cdr3_aa: CASRRQGPENQPQHF
d_call: NA; j_call: TRBJ2-2; clone_size: few; v_call: TRBV6-6; cdr3_nt: TGTGCCAGCAGTTACTCGGGGAAGAACACCGGGGAGCTGTTTTTT; cdr3_aa: CASSYSGKNTGELFF
d_call: NA; j_call: TRBJ2-7; clone_size: NA; v_call: TRBV9; cdr3_nt: TGTGCCAGCAGCGTAGAGGCTAGCTCCTACGAGCAGTACTTC; cdr3_aa: CASSVEASSYEQYF
d_call: TRBD2; j_call: TRBJ2-3; clone_size: NA; v_call: TRBV7-8; cdr3_nt: TGTGCCAGCAGCTGGGGACTAGCGGGAGGAGATACGCAGTATTTT; cdr3_aa: CASSWGLAGGDTQYF
d_call: NA; j_call: TRBJ2-5; clone_size: NA; v_call: TRBV28; cdr3_nt: TGTGCCAGCAGTTCCTCTTGGGGGCGGGAGACCCAGTACTTC; cdr3_aa: CASSSSWGRETQYF
d_call: NA; j_call: TRBJ2-3; clone_size: NA; v_call: TRBV11-3; cdr3_nt: TGTGCCAGCAGCTTAGGATCGGCTACCGATACGCAGTATTTT; cdr3_aa: CASSLGSATDTQYF